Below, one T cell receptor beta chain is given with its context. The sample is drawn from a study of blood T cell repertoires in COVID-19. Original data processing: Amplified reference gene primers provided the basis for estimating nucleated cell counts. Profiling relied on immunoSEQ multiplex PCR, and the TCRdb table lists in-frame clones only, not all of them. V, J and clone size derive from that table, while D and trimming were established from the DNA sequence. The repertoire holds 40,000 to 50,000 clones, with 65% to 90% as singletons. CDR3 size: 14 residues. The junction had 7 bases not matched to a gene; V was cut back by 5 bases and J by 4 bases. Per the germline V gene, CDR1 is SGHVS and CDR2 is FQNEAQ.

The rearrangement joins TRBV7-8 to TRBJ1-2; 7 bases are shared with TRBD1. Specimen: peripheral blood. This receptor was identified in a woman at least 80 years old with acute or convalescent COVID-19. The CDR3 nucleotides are TGTGCCAGCAGCCCCGGACAGGCCTTCTATGGCTACACCTTC. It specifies CASSPGQAFYGYTF.